A single sample gave rise to the 24 T cell receptor beta chains below, sequenced in a study of Tregs in tolerant kidney transplant recipients. Data came from immunoSEQ multiplex PCR; TCRdb stores just in-frame clones and leaves some out. The data show over 60,000 clones, around 83% seen once. Sequencing used CD4+ T cells from blood. The receptors shown here come from a human donor in good health.

The J gene is TRBJ2-5, the V gene TRBV27, with TRBD2 as a possible D gene (5 bases). Germline V gene sequence: CDR1 MNHEY, CDR2 SMNVEV (reference sequence). The CDR3 covers 15 residues. Trimming removed 3 bases from V and 2 bases from J, with 13 bases in between. CDR3 bases: TGTGCCAGCAGTTTGACGCCGGGGTCACAAGAGACCCAGTACTTC. Its translation: CASSLTPGSQETQYF.

This chain links TRBV6-1 with TRBJ1-2; D unresolved. Germline values: CDR1 MNHNS, CDR2 SASEGT. CDR3 length: 15 residues. Trimming pared 1 base from V and 4 bases from J, leaving 13 bases between. DNA of the CDR3: TGTGCCAGCAGTGAAGGGTGGACGGGTTCCTATGGCTACACCTTC. This encodes CASSEGWTGSYGYTF.

This chain joins TRBV19 and TRBJ2-7; D perhaps matches TRBD1 (5 bases). V was clipped by 5 bases and J by 5 bases, with 19 bases between them. The CDR3 consists of 15 residues. Looked up from germline, CDR1 is LNHDA and CDR2 is SQIVND (reference sequence). The CDR3 DNA follows: TGTGCCAGTAGTCGGTGGGGCAGGCCCGGAGACGAGCAGTACTTC. Its translation is CASSRWGRPGDEQYF.

V is TRBV14 and J is TRBJ1-4, with a possible D match to TRBD1 (6 bases). V shed 6 bases and J shed 7 bases, with 12 bases lying between them. CDR1 SGHDN and CDR2 FVKESK come from the germline V gene. This CDR3 is 13 amino acids long. CDR3 protein: CASRRQVFEKLFF. CDR3 bases: TGTGCCAGCAGGCGACAGGTTTTTGAAAAACTGTTTTTT.

V gene TRBV18 combines with J gene TRBJ2-6; TRBD1 matches 8 bases. J was trimmed by 2 bases and V by 3 bases; bases with no gene match: 3. CDR1 is KGHSH and CDR2 is LQKENI in the germline V gene. The CDR3 contains 16 residues. The CDR3, as DNA: TGTGCCAGCTCACCGGTGACAGGGGCTGGGGCCAACGTCCTGACTTTC. Protein sequence: CASSPVTGAGANVLTF. Full variable domain (rest looked up from reference TRBV18 and TRBJ2-6): NAGVMQNPRHLVRRRGQEARLRCSPMKGHSHVYWYRQLPEEGLKFMVYLQKENIIDESGMPKERFSAEFPKEGPSILRIQQVVRGDSAAYFCASSPVTGAGANVLTFGAGSRLTVL.

The chain joins TRBV2 to TRBJ2-7, with TRBD1 matching over 8 bases. With V trimmed by 6 bases and J by 6 bases, 7 bases remained unmatched. The CDR3 is 13 residues long. Germline CDR1 and CDR2: SNHLY and FYNNEI. The CDR3: CASSDGQGGEQYF. CDR3 bases: TGTGCCAGCAGCGACGGACAGGGAGGCGAGCAGTACTTC.

The CDR3: CASTNTGTAGNTIYF. CDR3 nucleotides: TGCGCCAGCACCAACACAGGGACGGCTGGAAACACCATATATTTT. The V gene is TRBV10-2, the J gene TRBJ1-3; the D gene is possibly TRBD1 (6 bases). The CDR3 is 15 residues long. The V gene's germline CDR1 is WSHSY and CDR2 SAAADI. The V gene lost 7 bases and the J gene lost 2 bases, with 15 bases spanning the gap.

V is TRBV19 and J is TRBJ2-1; 9 nucleotides line up with TRBD1. Germline V gene lookup returns CDR1 LNHDA and CDR2 SQIVND (reference sequence). The CDR3 runs 19 residues. The V and J ends lost 5 bases and 1 base, in that order; junction bases with no gene match: 15. DNA of the CDR3: TGTGCCAGTAGTCAGTATTGGATCACAGGGGGCGTTTCCTACAATGAGCAGTTCTTC. Amino acids: CASSQYWITGGVSYNEQFF.

The chain is built from TRBV7-9 and TRBJ2-2, with D maybe TRBD1 (6 bases). Germline loops: CDR1 SEHNR, CDR2 FQNEAQ (reference sequence). V lost 0 bases to trimming and J lost 9 bases, with 14 bases between them. This CDR3 has 15 residues. CDR3 sequence reads: CASSLAGAVGRELFF. Written as DNA, the CDR3 is TGTGCCAGCAGCTTAGCGGGGGCGGTCGGAAGGGAGCTGTTTTTT.

This chain joins TRBV5-6 and TRBJ2-5, with D hard to call. The V end lost 4 bases, the J end lost 5 bases, and 15 bases lay between the germline ends. Germline CDR1 and CDR2: SGHDT and YYEEEE. The CDR3 sequence is 14 residues long. CDR3 in amino acids: CASSKAVTAETQYF. The DNA for the CDR3 is TGTGCCAGCAGCAAGGCGGTCACTGCTGAGACCCAGTACTTC. Variable domain in full (rest from reference TRBV5-6 and TRBJ2-5): DAGVTQSPTHLIKTRGQQVTLRCSPKSGHDTVSWYQQALGQGPQFIFQYYEEEERQRGNFPDRFSGHQFPNYSSELNVNALLLGDSALYLCASSKAVTAETQYFGPGTRLLVL.

This chain connects TRBV7-3 to TRBJ2-2; 8 bases are shared with TRBD2. CDR3 size: 15 residues. The germline V gene encodes CDR1 SGHTA and CDR2 FQGTGA. Unmatched junction bases numbered 15, after V lost 9 bases and J lost 9 bases. CDR3 DNA sequence: TGTGCCAGTTACCCAGGACTAGCATTCGTTTGGGAGCTGTTTTTT. This codes for CASYPGLAFVWELFF.

The chain couples TRBV5-1 to TRBJ2-2; 7 nucleotides agree with TRBD2. CDR3 length: 17 amino acids. Germline assignment: CDR1 SGHRS and CDR2 YFSETQ. The V and J ends lost 4 bases and 7 bases, in that order; junction bases with no gene match: 16. CDR3 in amino acids: CASSHTAAGIRIGELFF. The CDR3 nucleotides read TGCGCCAGCAGCCATACTGCAGCGGGAATCAGGATCGGGGAGCTGTTTTTT.

The CDR3 region is CASSWIRDRGREVGEQYF. In DNA, the CDR3 is TGTGCCAGCAGCTGGATCCGGGACAGGGGTAGGGAGGTAGGCGAGCAGTACTTC. This chain joins TRBV5-8 and TRBJ2-7; 10 nucleotides agree with TRBD1. The CDR3 covers 18 residues. The V segment lost 3 bases and the J segment 6 bases; nucleotides outside the gene matches: 18. Looked up from germline, CDR1 is SGHTS and CDR2 is YDEGEE.

This sequence joins TRBV6-6 and TRBJ2-1; D may be TRBD1 (6 bases). Germline-derived CDR1 and CDR2 are MNHNY and SVGAGI (reference sequence). The V and J ends lost 2 bases and 4 bases respectively, with 9 bases between them. The CDR3 has 14 residues. CDR3 residues: CASSYRQGYNEQFF. The CDR3 DNA reads TGTGCCAGCAGTTACCGGCAGGGGTACAATGAGCAGTTCTTC.

V and J are TRBV5-1 and TRBJ2-5; D is ambiguous. The CDR3 contains 13 residues. In germline, CDR1 is SGHRS, CDR2 YFSETQ. The germline V and J ends were trimmed by 4 bases and 1 base, with 8 bases remaining between them. CDR3 sequence: CASSKQLQETQYF. The CDR3 DNA reads as TGCGCCAGCAGCAAACAGCTCCAAGAGACCCAGTACTTC. The full variable domain, in which reference TRBV5-1 and TRBJ2-5 provide the parts outside the CDR3, is KAGVTQTPRYLIKTRGQQVTLSCSPISGHRSVSWYQQTPGQGLQFLFEYFSETQRNKGNFPGRFSGRQFSNSRSEMNVSTLELGDSALYLCASSKQLQETQYFGPGTRLLVL.

This chain uses TRBV5-4 with TRBJ1-4; 8 bases fit TRBD1. Trimming took 4 bases from V and 3 from J; bases not matched to a gene: 2. This CDR3 has 14 residues. Germline CDR1 and CDR2: SGHNT and YYREEE (reference sequence). The DNA for the CDR3 is TGTGCCAGCAGCCCGGACAGGGCTAATGAAAAACTGTTTTTT. Its translation: CASSPDRANEKLFF.

The gene calls are TRBV5-1 and TRBJ1-6; maybe TRBD1 (6 bases). With 6 bases removed from V and 7 bases from J, the gap between germline ends came to 17 bases. This CDR3 region has 15 residues. Germline assignment: CDR1 SGHRS and CDR2 YFSETQ. In DNA, the CDR3 is TGCGCCAGCACCCTGGACAAGGGGGGGAATTCACCCCTCCACTTT. It specifies CASTLDKGGNSPLHF.

The chain recombines TRBV2 with TRBJ1-1; tentative D call: TRBD1 (6 bases). Germline-derived CDR1 and CDR2 are SNHLY and FYNNEI. The V and J ends lost 8 bases and 8 bases respectively, with 18 bases between them. The CDR3 extends over 13 amino acids. The CDR3 reads CASLDRSLGEAFF. The CDR3 DNA is TGTGCCAGCCTTGACAGGTCTCTCGGGGAAGCTTTCTTT.

The rearrangement uses TRBV6-1 and TRBJ1-5; D might be TRBD1 (5 bases). V was cut by 6 bases and J by 6 bases, with 12 bases left in between. Germline V lookup: CDR1 MNHNS, CDR2 SASEGT. The CDR3 is made up of 13 amino acids. This CDR3 reads CASRLGESQPQHF. CDR3 DNA: TGTGCCAGCAGGTTGGGGGAGAGTCAGCCCCAGCATTTT.

This chain connects TRBV9 to TRBJ1-1; no clear D gene. V was cut by 0 bases and J by 5 bases, with 11 bases left in between. Germline V gene data show CDR1 as SGDLS and CDR2 as YYNGEE. This CDR3 has 14 amino acids. The CDR3 DNA is TGTGCCAGCAGCGTAGCGTCTGGGAGGACTGAAGCTTTCTTT. The encoded protein is CASSVASGRTEAFF.

CDR3 sequence reads: CASREHPGNTIYF. The CDR3 DNA follows: TGTGCCAGCCGAGAGCATCCTGGAAACACCATATATTTT. V and J are TRBV27 and TRBJ1-3; D unclear. V was pared by 8 bases and J by 2 bases, with 10 bases between. Looked up from germline, CDR1 is MNHEY and CDR2 is SMNVEV (reference sequence). The CDR3 covers 13 residues.

This clone was detected only once. V is TRBV7-3 and J is TRBJ2-6, with D perhaps matching TRBD2 (6 bases). The CDR3 has 16 residues. V was trimmed by 5 bases and J by 0 bases, leaving 11 bases between them. CDR1 and CDR2 from the germline V gene are SGHTA and FQGTGA. CDR3 sequence: CASSHLGSSGANVLTF. In DNA, the CDR3 is TGTGCCAGCAGCCATCTCGGGAGCTCTGGGGCCAACGTCCTGACTTTC.

The chain recombines TRBV10-2 with TRBJ1-1, with TRBD1 as a possible D gene (5 bases). The CDR3 has 14 residues. The germline V gene encodes CDR1 WSHSY and CDR2 SAAADI. Trimming took 4 bases from V and 6 from J, leaving 15 bases between them. For the CDR3, the DNA is TGCGCCAGCAGTGTCGGGGACTCGAGGGCTGAAGCTTTCTTT. Translated, it gives CASSVGDSRAEAFF.

A few counts support this clone. The chain joins TRBV4-3 to TRBJ1-6; TRBD1 matches at 9 bases. CDR1 LGHNA and CDR2 YSLEER come from the germline V gene. The CDR3 contains 17 residues. Germline trimming cut 5 bases from V and 5 bases from J; bases unmatched to any gene: 10. The CDR3 spells CASSTSTQGANNSPLHF. The CDR3 coding sequence is TGCGCCAGCAGCACCAGTACACAGGGGGCGAATAATTCACCCCTCCACTTT.